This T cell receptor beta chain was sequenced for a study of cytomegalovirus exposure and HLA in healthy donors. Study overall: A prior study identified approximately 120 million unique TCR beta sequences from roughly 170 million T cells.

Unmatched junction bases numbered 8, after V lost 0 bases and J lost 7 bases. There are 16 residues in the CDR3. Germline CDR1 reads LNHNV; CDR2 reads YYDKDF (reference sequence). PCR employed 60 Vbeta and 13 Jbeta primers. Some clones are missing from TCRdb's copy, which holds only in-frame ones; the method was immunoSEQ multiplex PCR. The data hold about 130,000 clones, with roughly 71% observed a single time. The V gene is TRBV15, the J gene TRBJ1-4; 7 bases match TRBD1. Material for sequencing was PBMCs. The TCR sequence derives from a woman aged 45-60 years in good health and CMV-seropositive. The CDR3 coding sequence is TGTGCCACCAGCAGAGACAGACAGGGCCTTAGTGAAAAACTGTTTTTT. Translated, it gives CATSRDRQGLSEKLFF. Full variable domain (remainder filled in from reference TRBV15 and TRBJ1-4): DAMVIQNPRYQVTQFGKPVTLSCSQTLNHNVMYWYQQKSSQAPKLLFHYYDKDFNNEADTPDNFQSRRPNTSFCFLDIRSPGLGDTAMYLCATSRDRQGLSEKLFFGSGTQLSVL.